The 14 T cell receptor beta chains reported below all come from one sample, sequenced in a study of cytomegalovirus exposure and HLA in healthy donors. The primer mix had 60 Vbeta and 13 Jbeta primers. Profiling relied on immunoSEQ multiplex PCR, and the TCRdb table lists in-frame clones only, not all of them. The data hold about 120,000 clones, with 81% observed a single time. The sample comprised PBMCs. The receptors stem from a man aged 18 to 30 in good health and CMV-seronegative.

This clone was counted once. J is TRBJ1-1 and V is TRBV5-1; TRBD1 agrees at 11 bases. The CDR3 extends over 14 amino acids. Germline V gene sequence: CDR1 SGHRS, CDR2 YFSETQ. V shed 5 bases, J shed 5 bases, and the junction held 5 bases outside the gene matches. The CDR3, as DNA: TGCGCCAGCAGGCGGGACAGGGGGAGAACTGAAGCTTTCTTT. It is translated as CASRRDRGRTEAFF.

The chain uses TRBV5-1 and TRBJ2-1; a weak D match, TRBD2 (6 bases). The CDR3 sequence is 14 residues long. V shed 0 bases and J shed 6 bases, with 10 bases lying between them. Germline values: CDR1 SGHRS, CDR2 YFSETQ. The CDR3 spells CASSLGPGVNEQFF. CDR3 nucleotide sequence: TGCGCCAGCAGCTTGGGACCGGGGGTCAATGAGCAGTTCTTC. Complete variable domain (other parts from reference TRBV5-1 and TRBJ2-1): KAGVTQTPRYLIKTRGQQVTLSCSPISGHRSVSWYQQTPGQGLQFLFEYFSETQRNKGNFPGRFSGRQFSNSRSEMNVSTLELGDSALYLCASSLGPGVNEQFFGPGTRLTVL.

CDR3 nucleotides: TGTGCCAGTAGTAAAGCTCGACCGGGACAGTATCAGCAAGAGACCCAGTACTTC. It encodes CASSKARPGQYQQETQYF. The chain has TRBV19 and TRBJ2-5; 7 bases fit TRBD1. The CDR3 is 18 residues long. CDR1 is LNHDA and CDR2 is SQIVND in the germline V gene (reference sequence). With V trimmed by 4 bases and J by 2 bases, 16 bases remained unmatched.

The chain is built from TRBV19 and TRBJ1-5; D gene unclear. The germline V and J ends were trimmed by 4 bases and 3 bases, with 7 bases remaining between them. Germline V gene data show CDR1 as LNHDA and CDR2 as SQIVND (reference sequence). The CDR3 totals 13 residues. The CDR3 loop is CASSTGINQPQHF. The CDR3 DNA is TGTGCCAGTAGTACGGGGATCAATCAGCCCCAGCATTTT.

The chain uses TRBV2 and TRBJ1-6, with 8 nucleotides matching TRBD1. Germline trimming cut 5 bases from V and 9 bases from J; bases unmatched to any gene: 9. CDR3 length: 15 residues. The germline V gene encodes CDR1 SNHLY and CDR2 FYNNEI. The CDR3 region has the DNA TGTGCCAGCAGTTCCGGACAGGGTCAGAGTTCACCCCTCCACTTT. Protein sequence: CASSSGQGQSSPLHF.

This clone was recorded a few times. The rearrangement joins TRBV7-9 to TRBJ2-1; TRBD2 aligns across 9 bases. The germline V gene has CDR1 SEHNR and CDR2 FQNEAQ (reference sequence). Losses at the gene ends were 5 bases for V and 2 bases for J; bases not matched to a gene: 4. The CDR3 length is 15 residues. As DNA, the CDR3 is TGTGCCAGCAGCAAAAGCGGGGGGCCCTACAATGAGCAGTTCTTC. This gives the protein CASSKSGGPYNEQFF.

The chain joins TRBV27 to TRBJ2-7; D is unresolved. CDR3 length equals 13 residues. Germline CDR1 is MNHEY and CDR2 is SMNVEV (reference sequence). V lost 5 bases and J 2 bases, leaving 10 bases between the germline ends. The chain's CDR3 is CASSPTGAYEQYF. The CDR3, as DNA: TGTGCCAGCAGTCCCACCGGAGCCTACGAGCAGTACTTC.

The chain uses TRBV2 and TRBJ1-2, with 10 positions matching TRBD1. With 7 bases clipped from V and 4 bases from J, the junction kept 9 bases outside the gene matches. CDR1 and CDR2 (germline): SNHLY, FYNNEI. This CDR3 is 15 amino acids long. CDR3 in amino acids: CASTLYGTGAYGYTF. The CDR3 DNA sequence: TGTGCCAGCACGCTATATGGGACAGGGGCCTATGGCTACACCTTC. The entire variable domain, with the rest obtained from reference TRBV2 and TRBJ1-2, is as follows: EPEVTQTPSHQVTQMGQEVILRCVPISNHLYFYWYRQILGQKVEFLVSFYNNEISEKSEIFDDQFSVERPDGSNFTLKIRSTKLEDSAMYFCASTLYGTGAYGYTFGSGTRLTVV.

Points on this clone: Germline is not matched at one junction end, which may reflect a read error. The rearrangement links TRBV7-3 to TRBJ2-2; 8 bases agree with TRBD1. The CDR3 consists of 16 residues. The germline CDR1 and CDR2 sequences are SGHTA and FQGTGA. CDR3 sequence reads: CASSLTMDRETGELFF. The CDR3, as DNA: TGTGCCAGCAGCCTAACTATGGACAGGGAAACCGGGGAGCTGTTTTTT.

This clone was detected only a few times. The chain is built from TRBV7-3 and TRBJ2-2, with a possible D match to TRBD1 (5 bases). Trimming shortened V by 7 bases and J by 2 bases, and 8 bases separated the two germline ends. In germline, CDR1 is SGHTA, CDR2 FQGTGA. The CDR3 spans 13 residues. The CDR3 loop reads CASKQGNTGELFF. DNA of the CDR3: TGTGCCAGCAAGCAGGGTAACACCGGGGAGCTGTTTTTT.

The chain has TRBV2 and TRBJ2-3, with TRBD2 matching 9 bases. V gave up 6 bases and J gave up 2 bases; unmatched junction bases: 9. The CDR3 length is 16 residues. From germline, CDR1 is SNHLY and CDR2 FYNNEI. This chain's CDR3 is CASRVVAGAPTDTQYF. In DNA, the CDR3 is TGTGCCAGCAGGGTCGTAGCGGGGGCCCCCACAGATACGCAGTATTTT.

The chain couples TRBV6-1 to TRBJ2-2; D might be TRBD2 (5 bases). The CDR3 length is 15 residues. The germline V gene encodes CDR1 MNHNS and CDR2 SASEGT. V gave up 8 bases and J gave up 4 bases, with 17 bases separating them. CDR3 DNA sequence: TGTGCCAGCTCGTGGGAGTTCGCAGTCACCGGGGAGCTGTTTTTT. As protein: CASSWEFAVTGELFF.

The chain recombines TRBV4-3 with TRBJ2-2, with TRBD1 matching 7 bases. The CDR3 runs to 15 residues. Germline CDR1 is LGHNA and CDR2 is YSLEER. V trimming: 0 bases; J trimming: 6 bases; junction bases outside the gene matches: 4. The CDR3 region has the DNA TGCGCCAGCAGCCAAGAGAGGGGGCTCCCCGGGGAGCTGTTTTTT. This translates into CASSQERGLPGELFF.

The J gene is TRBJ2-2, the V gene TRBV6-1; TRBD2 matches 9 bases. This CDR3 is built from 16 residues. Germline CDR1 MNHNS, CDR2 SASEGT. V shed 4 bases and J 1 base; nucleotides not matched to a gene: 4. In nucleotides, the CDR3 is TGTGCCAGCAGTGCCCAGCGGGGGGTGAACACCGGGGAGCTGTTTTTT. This translates into CASSAQRGVNTGELFF.